This T cell receptor (beta chain) was sequenced during a study of blood T cells in healthy people across ages. Note on this clonotype: Its target is not known.

Germline CDR1 reads LNHDA; CDR2 reads SQIVND (reference sequence). V lost 4 bases, J lost 2 bases, and 18 bases lay in between. The CDR3 covers 17 residues. Study-level results: Age brought a roughly linear fall in TCR beta diversity measured per million T cells.

For the second PCR, which ran for 7 to 11 cycles, a sample-barcoded 5' primer and a J-beta primer mix were used. One entry per CDR3 protein, called by TCRdb with MiXCR from the 5' RACE reads. The sample carries roughly 560,000 distinct CDR3 sequences, 24% recorded once. Each of the donors had ten milliliters of peripheral blood drawn into EDTA-treated Vacutainer tubes. The sample was also reused in another study, on T cells of mothers and their children. From that second work: Researchers put all of the extracted RNA into cDNA synthesis, using roughly 1.5 ug per 15 ul. Over 9 million TCR beta CDR3 reads were obtained from each mother, and several million from each child.

V usage is TRBV19 and J usage is TRBJ1-5; D might be TRBD1 (5 bases). The sample comprised blood. The sequence was collected from a boy aged 5 to 17 in good health. The CDR3 loop reads CASSRGVREVGNQPQHF. The CDR3 coding sequence is TGTGCCAGTAGTAGGGGGGTCAGGGAAGTAGGCAATCAGCCCCAGCATTTT.